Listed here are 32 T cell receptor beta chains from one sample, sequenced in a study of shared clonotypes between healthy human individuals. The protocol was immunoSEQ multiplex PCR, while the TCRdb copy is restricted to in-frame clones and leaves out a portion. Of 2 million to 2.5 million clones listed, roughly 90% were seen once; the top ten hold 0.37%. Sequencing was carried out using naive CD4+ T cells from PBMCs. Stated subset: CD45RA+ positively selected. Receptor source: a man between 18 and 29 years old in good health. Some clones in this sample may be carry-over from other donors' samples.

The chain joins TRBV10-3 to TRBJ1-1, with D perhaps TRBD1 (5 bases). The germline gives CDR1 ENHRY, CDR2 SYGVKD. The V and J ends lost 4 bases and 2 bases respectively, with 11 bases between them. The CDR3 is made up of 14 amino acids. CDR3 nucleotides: TGTGCCATCAGTGTTGGGGGTGGTAACACTGAAGCTTTCTTT. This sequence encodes CAISVGGGNTEAFF.

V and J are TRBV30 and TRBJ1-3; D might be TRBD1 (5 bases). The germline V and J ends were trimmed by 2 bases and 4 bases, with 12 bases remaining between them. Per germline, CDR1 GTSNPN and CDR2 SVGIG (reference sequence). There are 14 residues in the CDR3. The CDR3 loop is CAWSTGLGGNTIYF. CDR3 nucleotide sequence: TGTGCCTGGAGTACGGGACTTGGAGGAAACACCATATATTTT.

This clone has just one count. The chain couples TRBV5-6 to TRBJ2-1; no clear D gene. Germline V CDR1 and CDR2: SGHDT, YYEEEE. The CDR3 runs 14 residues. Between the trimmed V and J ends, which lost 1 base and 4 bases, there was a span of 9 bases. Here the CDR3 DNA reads TGTGCCAGCAGCTTGTATCAGATATACAATGAGCAGTTCTTC. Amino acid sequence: CASSLYQIYNEQFF.

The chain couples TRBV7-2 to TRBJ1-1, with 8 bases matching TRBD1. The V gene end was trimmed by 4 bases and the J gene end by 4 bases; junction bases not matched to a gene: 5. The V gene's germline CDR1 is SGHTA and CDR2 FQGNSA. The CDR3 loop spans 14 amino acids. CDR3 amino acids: CASSSQGAGTEAFF. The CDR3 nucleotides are TGTGCCAGCAGCTCCCAGGGGGCTGGCACTGAAGCTTTCTTT.

As DNA, the CDR3 is TGCGCCAGCAGCCATAGGACGGACAAACCCCACACAGATACGCAGTATTTT. Protein sequence: CASSHRTDKPHTDTQYF. The chain couples TRBV4-1 to TRBJ2-3; TRBD1 might be the D (5 bases). The CDR3 spans 17 residues. CDR1 MGHRA and CDR2 YSYEKL come from the germline V gene. V dropped 3 bases and J dropped 2 bases, with 18 bases sitting between them.

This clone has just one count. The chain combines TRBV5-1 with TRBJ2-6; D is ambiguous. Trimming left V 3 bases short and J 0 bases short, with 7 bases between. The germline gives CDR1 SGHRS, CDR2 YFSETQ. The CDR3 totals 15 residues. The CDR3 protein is CASSYTRSGANVLTF. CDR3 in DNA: TGCGCCAGCAGCTATACGCGCTCTGGGGCCAACGTCCTGACTTTC.

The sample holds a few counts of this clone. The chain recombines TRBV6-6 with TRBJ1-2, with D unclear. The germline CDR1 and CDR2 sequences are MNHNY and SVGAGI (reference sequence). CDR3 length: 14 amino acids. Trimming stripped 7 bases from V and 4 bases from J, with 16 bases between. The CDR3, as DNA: TGTGCCAGCACCCCCGGAACAGTGACCTATGGCTACACCTTC. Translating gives CASTPGTVTYGYTF.

The CDR3 sequence: CASSRGTGGNGNTIYF. DNA for the CDR3: TGTGCCAGCAGCAGGGGGACAGGGGGAAATGGAAACACCATATATTTT. The chain carries TRBV5-4 and TRBJ1-3; 11 bases line up with TRBD1. V shed 4 bases and J 3 bases; nucleotides not matched to a gene: 6. The CDR3 has 16 residues. Per germline, CDR1 SGHNT and CDR2 YYREEE (reference sequence).

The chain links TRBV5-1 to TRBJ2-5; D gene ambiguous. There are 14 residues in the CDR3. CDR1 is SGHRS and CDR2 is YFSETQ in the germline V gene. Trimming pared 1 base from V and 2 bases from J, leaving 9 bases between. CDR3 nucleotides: TGCGCCAGCAGCTTGAAAGACCTTCAAGAGACCCAGTACTTC. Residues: CASSLKDLQETQYF.

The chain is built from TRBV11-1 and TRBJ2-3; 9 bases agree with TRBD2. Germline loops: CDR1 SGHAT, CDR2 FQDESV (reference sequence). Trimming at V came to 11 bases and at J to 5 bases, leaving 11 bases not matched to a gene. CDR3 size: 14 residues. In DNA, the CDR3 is TGTGCCGCGGCGTTAGCGGGAGCGGAAGATACGCAGTATTTT. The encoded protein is CAAALAGAEDTQYF.

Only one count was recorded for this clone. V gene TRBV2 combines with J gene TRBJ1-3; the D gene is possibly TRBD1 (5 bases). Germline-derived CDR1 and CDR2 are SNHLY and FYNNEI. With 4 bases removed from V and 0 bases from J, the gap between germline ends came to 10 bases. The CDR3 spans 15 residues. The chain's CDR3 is CASSGAGTSGNTIYF. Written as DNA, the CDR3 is TGTGCCAGCAGTGGGGCAGGGACCTCTGGAAACACCATATATTTT.

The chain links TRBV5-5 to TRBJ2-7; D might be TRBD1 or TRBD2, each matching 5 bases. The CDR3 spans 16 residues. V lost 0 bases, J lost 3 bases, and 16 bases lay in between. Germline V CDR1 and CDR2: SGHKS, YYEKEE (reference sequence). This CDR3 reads CASSLAPAGQGYEQYF. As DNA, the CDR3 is TGTGCCAGCAGCTTGGCCCCGGCGGGCCAGGGCTACGAGCAGTACTTC. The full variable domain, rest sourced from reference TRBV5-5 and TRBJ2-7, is DAGVTQSPTHLIKTRGQQVTLRCSPISGHKSVSWYQQVLGQGPQFIFQYYEKEERGRGNFPDRFSARQFPNYSSELNVNALLLGDSALYLCASSLAPAGQGYEQYFGPGTRLTVT.

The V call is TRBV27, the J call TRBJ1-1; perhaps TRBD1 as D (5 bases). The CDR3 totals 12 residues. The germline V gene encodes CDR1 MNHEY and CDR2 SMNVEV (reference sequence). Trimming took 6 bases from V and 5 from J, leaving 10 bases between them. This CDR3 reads CASSRWGTEAFF. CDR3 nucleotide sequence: TGTGCCAGCAGCCGGTGGGGGACTGAAGCTTTCTTT.

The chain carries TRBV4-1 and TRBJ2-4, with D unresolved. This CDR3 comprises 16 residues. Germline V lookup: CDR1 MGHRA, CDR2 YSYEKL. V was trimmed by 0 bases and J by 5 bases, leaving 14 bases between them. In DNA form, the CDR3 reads TGCGCCAGCAGCCAAGAAGGGTCCCTACCGGAAAACATTCAGTACTTC. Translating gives CASSQEGSLPENIQYF.

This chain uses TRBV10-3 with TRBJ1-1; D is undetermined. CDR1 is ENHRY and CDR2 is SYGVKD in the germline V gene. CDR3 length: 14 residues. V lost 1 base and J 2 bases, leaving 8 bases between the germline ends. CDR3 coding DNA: TGTGCCATCAGTGAGTACGGACCCAACACTGAAGCTTTCTTT. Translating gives CAISEYGPNTEAFF.

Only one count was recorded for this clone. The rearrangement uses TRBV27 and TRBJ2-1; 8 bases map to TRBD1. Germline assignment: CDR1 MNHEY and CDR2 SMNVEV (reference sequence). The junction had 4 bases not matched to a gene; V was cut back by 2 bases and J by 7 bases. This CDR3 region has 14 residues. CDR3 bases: TGTGCCAGCAGTTTAAGAGGACAGGGTAATGAGCAGTTCTTC. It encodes CASSLRGQGNEQFF.

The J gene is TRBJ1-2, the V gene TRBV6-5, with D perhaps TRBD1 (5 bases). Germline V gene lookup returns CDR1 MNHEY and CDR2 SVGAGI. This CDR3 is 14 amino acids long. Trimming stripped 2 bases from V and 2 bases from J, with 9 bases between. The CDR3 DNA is TGTGCCAGCAGTTACCTCAGGGCCAACTATGGCTACACCTTC. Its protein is CASSYLRANYGYTF.

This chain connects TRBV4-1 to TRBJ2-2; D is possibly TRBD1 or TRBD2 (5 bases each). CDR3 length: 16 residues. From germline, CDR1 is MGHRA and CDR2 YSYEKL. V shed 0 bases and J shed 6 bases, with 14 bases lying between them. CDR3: CASSQDPRGLSGELFF. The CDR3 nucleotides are TGCGCCAGCAGCCAAGACCCCCGGGGCCTCTCCGGGGAGCTGTTTTTT.

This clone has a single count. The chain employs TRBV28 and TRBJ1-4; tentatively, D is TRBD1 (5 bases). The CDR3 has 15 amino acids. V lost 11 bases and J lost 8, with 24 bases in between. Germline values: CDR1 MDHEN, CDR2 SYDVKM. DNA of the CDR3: TGTGCCCTGGGCTCCCGAAGGACCTCAGGGGAAAAACTGTTTTTT. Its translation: CALGSRRTSGEKLFF.

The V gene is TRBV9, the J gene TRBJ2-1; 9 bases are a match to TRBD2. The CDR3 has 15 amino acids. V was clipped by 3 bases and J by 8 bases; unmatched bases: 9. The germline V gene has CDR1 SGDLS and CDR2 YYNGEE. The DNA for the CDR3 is TGTGCCAGCAGCGCATATAGCGGGAGAGAGGATGAGCAGTTCTTC. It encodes CASSAYSGREDEQFF.

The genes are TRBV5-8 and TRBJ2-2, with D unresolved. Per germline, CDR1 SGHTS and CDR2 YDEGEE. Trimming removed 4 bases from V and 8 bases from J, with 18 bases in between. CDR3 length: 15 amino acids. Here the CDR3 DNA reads TGTGCCAGCAGCATAGGACCTCCTCCCATGGGGGAGCTGTTTTTT. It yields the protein CASSIGPPPMGELFF.

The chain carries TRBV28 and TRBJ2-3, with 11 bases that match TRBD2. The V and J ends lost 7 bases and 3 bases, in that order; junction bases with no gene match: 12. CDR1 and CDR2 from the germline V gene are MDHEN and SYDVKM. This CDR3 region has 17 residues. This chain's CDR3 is CASIPVLLAGETDTQYF. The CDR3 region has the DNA TGTGCCAGCATTCCTGTGTTACTAGCGGGGGAAACAGATACGCAGTATTTT.

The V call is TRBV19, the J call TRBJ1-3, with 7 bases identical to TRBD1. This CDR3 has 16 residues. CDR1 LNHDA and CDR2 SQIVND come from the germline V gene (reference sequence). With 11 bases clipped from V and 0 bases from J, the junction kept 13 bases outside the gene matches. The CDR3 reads CAGKTGTDPSGNTIYF. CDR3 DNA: TGTGCCGGGAAAACCGGGACAGATCCCTCTGGAAACACCATATATTTT.

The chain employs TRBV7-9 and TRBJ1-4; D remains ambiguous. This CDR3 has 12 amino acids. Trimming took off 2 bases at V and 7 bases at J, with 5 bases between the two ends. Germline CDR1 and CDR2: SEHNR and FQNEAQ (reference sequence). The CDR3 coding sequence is TGTGCCAGCAGCTTAAGTGCTGAAAAACTGTTTTTT. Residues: CASSLSAEKLFF. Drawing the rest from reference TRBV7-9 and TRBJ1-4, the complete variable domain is DTGVSQNPRHKITKRGQNVTFRCDPISEHNRLYWYRQTLGQGPEFLTYFQNEAQLEKSRLLSDRFSAERPKGSFSTLEIQRTEQGDSAMYLCASSLSAEKLFFGSGTQLSVL.

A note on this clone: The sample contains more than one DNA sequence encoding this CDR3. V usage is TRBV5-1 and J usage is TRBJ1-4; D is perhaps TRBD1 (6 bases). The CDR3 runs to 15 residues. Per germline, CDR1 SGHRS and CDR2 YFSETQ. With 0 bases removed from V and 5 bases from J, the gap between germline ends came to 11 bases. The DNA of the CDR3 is TGCGCCAGCAGCTTGGCCCGAGGGGGGAATGAAAAACTGTTTTTT. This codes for CASSLARGGNEKLFF.

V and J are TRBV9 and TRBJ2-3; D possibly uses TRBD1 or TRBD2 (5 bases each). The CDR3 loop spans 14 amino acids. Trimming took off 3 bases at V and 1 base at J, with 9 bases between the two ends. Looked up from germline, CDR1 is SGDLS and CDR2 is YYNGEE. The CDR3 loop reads CASSGGRGTDTQYF. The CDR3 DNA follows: TGTGCCAGCAGCGGGGGACGGGGCACAGATACGCAGTATTTT.

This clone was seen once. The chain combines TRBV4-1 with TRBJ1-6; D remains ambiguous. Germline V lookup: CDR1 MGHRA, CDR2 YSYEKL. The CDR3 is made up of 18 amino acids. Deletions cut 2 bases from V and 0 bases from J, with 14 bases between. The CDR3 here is CASSQQATTSSYNSPLHF. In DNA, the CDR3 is TGCGCCAGCAGCCAACAGGCAACAACCAGCTCCTATAATTCACCCCTCCACTTT.

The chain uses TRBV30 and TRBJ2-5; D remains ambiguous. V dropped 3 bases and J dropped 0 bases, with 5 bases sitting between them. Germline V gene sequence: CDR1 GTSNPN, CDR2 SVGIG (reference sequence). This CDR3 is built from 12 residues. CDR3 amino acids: CAWSENQETQYF. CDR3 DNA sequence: TGTGCCTGGAGCGAGAACCAAGAGACCCAGTACTTC.

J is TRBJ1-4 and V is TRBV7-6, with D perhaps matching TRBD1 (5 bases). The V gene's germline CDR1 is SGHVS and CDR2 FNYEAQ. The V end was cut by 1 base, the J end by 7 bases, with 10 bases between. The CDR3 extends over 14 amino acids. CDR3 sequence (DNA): TGTGCCAGCAGCTTAGGACAGTGGGGTGAAAAACTGTTTTTT. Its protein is CASSLGQWGEKLFF.

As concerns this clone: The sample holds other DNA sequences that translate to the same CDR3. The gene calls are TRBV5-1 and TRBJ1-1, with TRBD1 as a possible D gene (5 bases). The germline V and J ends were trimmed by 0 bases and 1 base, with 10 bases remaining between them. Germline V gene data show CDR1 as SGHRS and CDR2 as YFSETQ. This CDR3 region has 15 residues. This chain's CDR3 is CASSLEAGTNTEAFF. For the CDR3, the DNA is TGCGCCAGCAGCTTGGAAGCGGGGACGAACACTGAAGCTTTCTTT.

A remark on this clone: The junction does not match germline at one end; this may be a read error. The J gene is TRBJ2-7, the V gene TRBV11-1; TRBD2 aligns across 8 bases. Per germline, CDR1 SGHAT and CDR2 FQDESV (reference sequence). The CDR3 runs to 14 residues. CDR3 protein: CASSLRTSSDEQYF. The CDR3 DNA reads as TGTGCCAGCAGCCTTCGGACTAGCTCCGACGAGCAGTACTTC.

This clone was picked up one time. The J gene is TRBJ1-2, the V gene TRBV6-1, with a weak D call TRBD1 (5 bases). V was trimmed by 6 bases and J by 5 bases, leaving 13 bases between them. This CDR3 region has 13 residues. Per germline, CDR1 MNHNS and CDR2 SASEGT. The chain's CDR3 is CASRVTVTYGYTF. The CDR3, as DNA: TGTGCCAGCAGGGTGACAGTAACATATGGCTACACCTTC.